A selection of T cell receptor beta chains follows, all from one sample in a study of shared clonotypes between healthy human individuals. Method: immunoSEQ multiplex PCR; TCRdb's copy keeps in-frame clones and lacks some. Among approximately 510,000 clones listed, around 79% were seen once. Material for sequencing was PBMCs. Receptors originate from a woman aged 40 to 50 in good health. Some clones in this sample may be carry-over from other donors' samples. CDR3s include the opening cysteine and the closing phenylalanine or tryptophan. Fields, in order: D gene, J gene, V gene, clone size, CDR3 protein, CDR3 DNA. The D gene is left open where the match is weak. The size of a clone is reported for some rows only, either as once, few or many, or as a class for expanded clones.

D gene: -; J gene: TRBJ2-4; V gene: TRBV6-1; clone size: -; CDR3 protein: CASSTREGTKNIQYF; CDR3 DNA: TGTGCCAGCAGTACGCGGGAAGGGACCAAAAACATTCAGTACTTC
D gene: TRBD2; J gene: TRBJ2-3; V gene: TRBV7-9; clone size: -; CDR3 protein: CASSPRTSGRSTDTQYF; CDR3 DNA: TGTGCCAGCAGCCCCCGGACTAGCGGGAGGTCCACAGATACGCAGTATTTT
D gene: -; J gene: TRBJ1-6; V gene: TRBV28; clone size: -; CDR3 protein: CASCRQVYNSPLHF; CDR3 DNA: TGTGCCAGCTGCCGACAGGTCTATAATTCACCCCTCCACTTT
D gene: -; J gene: TRBJ1-4; V gene: TRBV30; clone size: few; CDR3 protein: CAWSVAENEKLFF; CDR3 DNA: TGTGCCTGGAGTGTAGCGGAGAATGAAAAACTGTTTTTT
D gene: -; J gene: TRBJ1-5; V gene: TRBV6-6; clone size: -; CDR3 protein: CASSSLTATGNQPQHF; CDR3 DNA: TGTGCCAGCAGTTCCCTGACAGCCACGGGAAATCAGCCCCAGCATTTT
D gene: -; J gene: TRBJ1-4; V gene: TRBV6-6; clone size: few; CDR3 protein: CASSYSWEGLFF; CDR3 DNA: TGTGCCAGCAGTTACTCCTGGGAAGGACTGTTTTTT
D gene: -; J gene: TRBJ1-3; V gene: TRBV2; clone size: -; CDR3 protein: CASSSHDLTGNTIYF; CDR3 DNA: TGTGCCAGCAGCTCCCACGACTTAACTGGAAACACCATATATTTT
D gene: -; J gene: TRBJ1-1; V gene: TRBV15; clone size: -; CDR3 protein: CATSRDLVNTEAFF; CDR3 DNA: TGTGCCACCAGCAGAGATTTGGTGAACACTGAAGCTTTCTTT
D gene: TRBD2; J gene: TRBJ2-3; V gene: TRBV5-8; clone size: once; CDR3 protein: CADRREADTQYF; CDR3 DNA: TGTGCCGACCGCCGGGAGGCAGATACGCAGTATTTT
D gene: TRBD2; J gene: TRBJ2-7; V gene: TRBV14; clone size: -; CDR3 protein: CASSQVPAGVSYEQYF; CDR3 DNA: TGTGCCAGCAGCCAAGTGCCAGCGGGAGTCTCCTACGAGCAGTACTTC
D gene: -; J gene: TRBJ2-5; V gene: TRBV19; clone size: -; CDR3 protein: CASSISPGNQETQYF; CDR3 DNA: TGTGCCAGTAGTATATCGCCAGGCAACCAAGAGACCCAGTACTTC
D gene: -; J gene: TRBJ1-6; V gene: TRBV30; clone size: -; CDR3 protein: CAWSAQGAGNSPLHF; CDR3 DNA: TGTGCCTGGAGTGCACAGGGAGCGGGTAATTCACCCCTCCACTTT
D gene: -; J gene: TRBJ2-7; V gene: TRBV4-1; clone size: -; CDR3 protein: CASSQGKGGGYEQYF; CDR3 DNA: TGCGCCAGCAGCCAAGGAAAGGGAGGAGGATACGAGCAGTACTTC
D gene: TRBD2; J gene: TRBJ2-7; V gene: TRBV7-2; clone size: -; CDR3 protein: CASSLPIKGAGVYEQYF; CDR3 DNA: TGTGCCAGCAGCTTACCAATAAAGGGAGCGGGAGTCTACGAGCAGTACTTC
D gene: TRBD2; J gene: TRBJ2-1; V gene: TRBV9; clone size: -; CDR3 protein: CASSGLTSGSGNEQFF; CDR3 DNA: TGTGCCAGCAGCGGCCTGACTAGCGGGAGCGGTAATGAGCAGTTCTTC
D gene: TRBD1; J gene: TRBJ1-2; V gene: TRBV7-2; clone size: -; CDR3 protein: CASSLDRGPGIYGYTF; CDR3 DNA: TGTGCCAGCAGCTTAGACAGGGGGCCCGGCATCTATGGCTACACCTTC
D gene: -; J gene: TRBJ2-5; V gene: TRBV30; clone size: -; CDR3 protein: CAWAPGQETQYF; CDR3 DNA: TGTGCCTGGGCACCAGGCCAAGAGACCCAGTACTTC
D gene: TRBD1; J gene: TRBJ2-7; V gene: TRBV28; clone size: -; CDR3 protein: CASSPATGVDYEQYF; CDR3 DNA: TGTGCCAGCAGTCCGGCGACAGGGGTGGACTACGAGCAGTACTTC
D gene: -; J gene: TRBJ2-7; V gene: TRBV6-5; clone size: -; CDR3 protein: CASAVGGATYEQYF; CDR3 DNA: TGTGCCAGTGCCGTTGGGGGCGCAACCTACGAGCAGTACTTC
D gene: -; J gene: TRBJ2-5; V gene: TRBV6-5; clone size: -; CDR3 protein: CASSYLTGEETQYF; CDR3 DNA: TGTGCCAGCAGTTACCTGACAGGTGAAGAGACCCAGTACTTC
D gene: TRBD2; J gene: TRBJ2-3; V gene: TRBV10-2; clone size: -; CDR3 protein: CASSRLAGGTTTDTQYF; CDR3 DNA: TGCGCCAGCTCAAGACTAGCGGGGGGGACGACCACAGATACGCAGTATTTT
D gene: -; J gene: TRBJ1-2; V gene: TRBV2; clone size: -; CDR3 protein: CASSQGDPTVYGYTF; CDR3 DNA: TGTGCCAGCTCTCAAGGGGATCCTACTGTCTATGGCTACACCTTC
D gene: TRBD1; J gene: TRBJ2-7; V gene: TRBV6-1; clone size: -; CDR3 protein: CASSEATGATYEQYF; CDR3 DNA: TGTGCCAGCAGTGAAGCGACAGGGGCGACCTACGAGCAGTACTTC
D gene: -; J gene: TRBJ2-5; V gene: TRBV25-1; clone size: many; CDR3 protein: CASSIVHLSGKETQYF; CDR3 DNA: TGTGCCAGCAGTATAGTACACCTAAGTGGGAAAGAGACCCAGTACTTC
D gene: -; J gene: TRBJ1-1; V gene: TRBV6-5; clone size: -; CDR3 protein: CASSEFRAF; CDR3 DNA: TGTGCCAGCAGTGAATTCAGGGCCTTT